Below are 30 T cell receptor beta chains sequenced from a single sample in a study of OX40 agonist ivuxolimab in advanced cancers. The method was immunoSEQ multiplex PCR; TCRdb's version includes in-frame clones alone and lacks a portion of them. The sample lists tens of thousands of clones, 80% to 95% occurring once. The source was CD4+ or CD8+ T cells sorted from blood, collected in a trial of the OX40 agonist ivuxolimab. The source of these receptors is an adult with an advanced solid tumor such as melanoma, head and neck, liver or kidney cancer.

The chain recombines TRBV18 with TRBJ2-1; 9 bases are shared with TRBD2. Germline V gene data show CDR1 as KGHSH and CDR2 as LQKENI. CDR3 length: 15 amino acids. V gave up 6 bases and J gave up 8 bases; unmatched junction bases: 11. CDR3 nucleotide sequence: TGTGCCAGCTCCCCGGACGGACTAGCGATCCATGAGCAGTTCTTC. It specifies CASSPDGLAIHEQFF. Together with reference TRBV18 and TRBJ2-1, the CDR3 gives the full variable domain: NAGVMQNPRHLVRRRGQEARLRCSPMKGHSHVYWYRQLPEEGLKFMVYLQKENIIDESGMPKERFSAEFPKEGPSILRIQQVVRGDSAAYFCASSPDGLAIHEQFFGPGTRLTVL.

The rearrangement joins TRBV4-1 to TRBJ2-1, with TRBD2 matching 10 bases. The trim removed 1 base at V and 7 bases at J, leaving 10 bases unmatched. From germline, CDR1 is MGHRA and CDR2 YSYEKL. The CDR3 sequence is 17 residues long. DNA of the CDR3: TGCGCCAGCAGCCAAGGGAGGGCTAGCGGGAGTCGAAATGAGCAGTTCTTC. Translating gives CASSQGRASGSRNEQFF.

The chain carries TRBV21-1 and TRBJ2-4; the listed D gene, TRBD2, was not tested against the DNA. TRBV21-1 is termed a pseudogene. CDR3 size: 20 residues. CDR3 coding DNA: TGTGCCAGCAGCAAGGAGACTAGCGGGATAATTTACCTAGCCAAAAACATTCAGTACTTC. Encoded protein: CASSKETSGIIYLAKNIQYF.

As for this clone: Mismatch with germline at one junction end may stem from a read error. Here the CDR3 DNA reads TGTGCTAGCAGCTCATTTACAGGGGGCCAAGAGACCCAGTACTTC. Protein: CASSSFTGGQETQYF. The chain has TRBV7-7 and TRBJ2-5, with TRBD1 matching over 8 bases. CDR1 is SSHAT, CDR2 FNYEAQ, per germline (reference sequence). This CDR3 is 15 amino acids long.

This chain's CDR3 is CASRQVSGSGYTF. The CDR3 region has the DNA TGTGCCAGCCGTCAAGTTTCGGGCAGCGGCTACACCTTC. This chain links TRBV11-2 with TRBJ1-2; D uncertain. The germline CDR1 and CDR2 sequences are SGHAT and FQNNGV. This CDR3 has 13 residues. V lost 8 bases and J 8 bases, leaving 18 bases between the germline ends.

This rearrangement joins TRBV5-1 to TRBJ1-2; D is ambiguous. The V gene lost 2 bases and the J gene lost 8 bases, with 16 bases spanning the gap. The germline V gene has CDR1 SGHRS and CDR2 YFSETQ. The length of the CDR3 is 14 residues. The CDR3: CASSFPEAIGGYTF. CDR3 nucleotide sequence: TGCGCCAGCAGCTTCCCAGAGGCAATCGGGGGCTACACCTTC.

The rearrangement uses TRBV28 and TRBJ2-6; D may be TRBD2 (5 bases). Deletions cut 3 bases from V and 0 bases from J, with 18 bases between. CDR1 is MDHEN and CDR2 is SYDVKM in the germline V gene. The length of the CDR3 is 19 residues. The CDR3 region has the DNA TGTGCCAGCAGTTTGCGGGTGTGGCAGGTCCGCTCTGGGGCCAACGTCCTGACTTTC. Residues: CASSLRVWQVRSGANVLTF.

The chain's CDR3 is CASSETGGGTEAFF. The CDR3 DNA sequence: TGTGCCAGCAGTGAAACAGGCGGGGGGACTGAAGCTTTCTTT. The chain combines TRBV2 with TRBJ1-1; D may be TRBD1 (5 bases). Deletions cut 2 bases from V and 5 bases from J, with 12 bases between. CDR3 size: 14 residues. CDR1 is SNHLY, CDR2 FYNNEI, per germline.

This rearrangement joins TRBV7-8 to TRBJ1-5; D unresolved. Trimming left V 3 bases short and J 3 bases short, with 6 bases between. This CDR3 has 13 amino acids. Germline V CDR1 and CDR2: SGHVS, FQNEAQ. Written as DNA, the CDR3 is TGTGCCAGCAGCTTTGGGAACAATCAGCCCCAGCATTTT. Translating it yields CASSFGNNQPQHF.

V usage is TRBV5-1 and J usage is TRBJ2-3; 11 bases map to TRBD1. There are 18 residues in the CDR3. V was pared by 7 bases and J by 3 bases, with 16 bases of the junction left unmatched. CDR1 is SGHRS, CDR2 YFSETQ, per germline. This chain's CDR3 is CASWSGQGAHLDTDTQYF. CDR3 DNA sequence: TGCGCCAGCTGGTCCGGACAGGGGGCCCACCTAGATACAGATACGCAGTATTTT.

In DNA form, the CDR3 reads TGTGCCAGCAGTTACTCGGACAGGGGGTTGTACGGCTACACCTTC. Its translation: CASSYSDRGLYGYTF. The chain recombines TRBV6-5 with TRBJ1-2, with 10 bases identical to TRBD1. V shed 0 bases, J shed 8 bases, and the junction held 6 bases outside the gene matches. Germline lookup yields CDR1 MNHEY and CDR2 SVGAGI. CDR3 size: 15 residues.

The rearrangement links TRBV7-8 to TRBJ1-6, with D perhaps TRBD1 (6 bases). CDR1 is SGHVS, CDR2 FQNEAQ, per germline. The CDR3 covers 14 residues. Trimming stripped 5 bases from V and 7 bases from J, with 12 bases between. The CDR3 sequence is CASSTGQGNSPLHF. DNA of the CDR3: TGTGCCAGCAGCACGGGACAAGGGAATTCACCCCTCCACTTT.

CDR3 sequence reads: CASSSRGGNTEAFF. Here the CDR3 DNA reads TGTGCCAGCAGTTCCCGCGGCGGGAACACTGAAGCTTTCTTT. The J gene is TRBJ1-1, the V gene TRBV28, with D hard to call. The CDR3 contains 14 residues. V lost 4 bases and J lost 1, with 10 bases in between. Germline V gene lookup returns CDR1 MDHEN and CDR2 SYDVKM.

In its sample, this clone was seen once. CDR3 bases: TGCGCCAGCAGCCAGGGCGACAGTCACAGCAATCAGCCCCAGCATTTT. This gives the protein CASSQGDSHSNQPQHF. The chain recombines TRBV4-1 with TRBJ1-5; D is possibly TRBD1 (5 bases). The CDR3 sequence is 16 residues long. Germline loops: CDR1 MGHRA, CDR2 YSYEKL. The V end lost 3 bases, the J end lost 1 base, and 13 bases lay between the germline ends.

The rearrangement uses TRBV21-1 and TRBJ2-1; TRBD2 reflects the table's D call only, with no check against the DNA. TRBV21-1 is designated a pseudogene. CDR3 length equals 15 residues. CDR3 nucleotides: TGTGCCAGCAGCAATCTAGGGGAGGGCCGTAATGAGCAGTTCTTC. Translating gives CASSNLGEGRNEQFF.

The genes are TRBV9 and TRBJ2-3, with unresolved D. CDR3 length equals 15 residues. Germline lookup yields CDR1 SGDLS and CDR2 YYNGEE. V shed 1 base and J shed 1 base, with 10 bases lying between them. The CDR3 sequence is CASSVSGRGTDTQYF. As DNA, the CDR3 is TGTGCCAGCAGCGTATCAGGACGGGGCACAGATACGCAGTATTTT.

The V gene is TRBV9, the J gene TRBJ2-2; 8 bases fit TRBD1. Losses at the gene ends were 2 bases for V and 4 bases for J; bases not matched to a gene: 7. The CDR3 contains 16 residues. In germline, CDR1 is SGDLS, CDR2 YYNGEE. The CDR3: CASSVIGQGGTGELFF. As DNA, the CDR3 is TGTGCCAGCAGCGTGATAGGACAGGGAGGCACCGGGGAGCTGTTTTTT.

The rearrangement joins TRBV10-3 to TRBJ1-2, with D unclear. Trimming took off 3 bases at V and 1 base at J, with 6 bases between the two ends. The CDR3 extends over 13 amino acids. Germline V gives CDR1 ENHRY, CDR2 SYGVKD. For the CDR3, the DNA is TGTGCCATCAGTGATTCTGTTAACTATGGCTACACCTTC. Amino acids: CAISDSVNYGYTF.

This clone appeared once. Other DNA sequences from this sample encode an identical CDR3 as well. This chain joins TRBV28 and TRBJ2-4; 8 bases are shared with TRBD2. J lost 3 bases, V lost 5 bases, and 12 bases had no gene match. The germline V gene has CDR1 MDHEN and CDR2 SYDVKM. CDR3 length: 17 amino acids. The CDR3: CASSPLSGGFGKNIQYF. DNA for the CDR3: TGTGCCAGCAGTCCCTTAAGCGGGGGATTTGGCAAAAACATTCAGTACTTC.

This chain connects TRBV2 to TRBJ2-1, with 10 bases that match TRBD2. The germline gives CDR1 SNHLY, CDR2 FYNNEI. The CDR3 spans 13 residues. V lost 8 bases, J lost 12 bases, and 10 bases stayed unmatched. DNA for the CDR3: TGTGCCAGCTTACCAGCGGGAGGGGCTGCGCAGTTCTTC. Translated: CASLPAGGAAQFF.

This chain links TRBV5-1 with TRBJ1-2; no reliable D call. Germline values: CDR1 SGHRS, CDR2 YFSETQ. The V and J ends lost 0 bases and 6 bases respectively, with 18 bases between them. The CDR3 covers 16 residues. CDR3 sequence reads: CASSLAGGTEAHGYTF. The CDR3 DNA follows: TGCGCCAGCAGCTTGGCGGGAGGAACAGAGGCCCATGGCTACACCTTC.

The chain joins TRBV15 to TRBJ2-5, with 7 positions matching TRBD2. Germline loops: CDR1 LNHNV, CDR2 YYDKDF (reference sequence). This CDR3 spans 16 amino acids. V gave up 2 bases and J gave up 1 base; unmatched junction bases: 7. CDR3 in amino acids: CATSRRGAGLQETQYF. The CDR3 nucleotides are TGTGCCACCAGCAGAAGGGGAGCGGGGCTCCAAGAGACCCAGTACTTC.

V is TRBV29-1 and J is TRBJ2-4; perhaps TRBD1 as D (5 bases). CDR3 size: 15 residues. Germline assignment: CDR1 SQVTM and CDR2 ANQGSEA. V lost 0 bases and J 3 bases, leaving 12 bases between the germline ends. CDR3 loop: CSVEDPDISKNIQYF. The CDR3 DNA sequence: TGCAGCGTTGAAGACCCGGACATAAGCAAAAACATTCAGTACTTC.

This clone was counted only a few times. The chain has TRBV19 and TRBJ1-4, with D uncertain. V was clipped by 7 bases and J by 2 bases, with 8 bases between them. This CDR3 has 13 residues. Germline CDR1 is LNHDA and CDR2 is SQIVND (reference sequence). Here the CDR3 reads CASMRSTNEKLFF. DNA of the CDR3: TGTGCCAGTATGAGGTCCACTAATGAAAAACTGTTTTTT.

DNA of the CDR3: TGCGCCAGCAGTCTGGCCGGGGTCTCTGGAAACACCATATATTTT. Translation gives CASSLAGVSGNTIYF. This sequence joins TRBV5-1 and TRBJ1-3, with D uncertain. The germline V gene encodes CDR1 SGHRS and CDR2 YFSETQ. Trimming pared 5 bases from V and 0 bases from J, leaving 12 bases between. This CDR3 is 15 amino acids long.

The chain recombines TRBV7-8 with TRBJ2-5; 13 bases are a match to TRBD2. This CDR3 region has 17 residues. Germline V CDR1 and CDR2: SGHVS, FQNEAQ. The trim removed 2 bases at V and 5 bases at J, leaving 8 bases unmatched. The CDR3 loop is CASSLTTSGRAGETQYF. The CDR3 coding sequence is TGTGCCAGCAGCTTAACTACTAGCGGGAGGGCCGGGGAGACCCAGTACTTC. Variable domain in full (rest from reference TRBV7-8 and TRBJ2-5): GAGVSQSPRYKVAKRGQDVALRCDPISGHVSLFWYQQALGQGPEFLTYFQNEAQLDKSGLPSDRFFAERPEGSVSTLKIQRTQQEDSAVYLCASSLTTSGRAGETQYFGPGTRLLVL.

V and J are TRBV2 and TRBJ2-1; 8 bases map to TRBD1. The germline CDR1 and CDR2 sequences are SNHLY and FYNNEI. This CDR3 comprises 13 residues. Trimming cost V 6 bases and J 9 bases; bases outside gene matches: 7. In nucleotides, the CDR3 is TGTGCCAGCAGCCCGGGACAGGTGGGTGAGCAGTTCTTC. It encodes CASSPGQVGEQFF.

The chain recombines TRBV5-4 with TRBJ1-2; 7 bases line up with TRBD1. V lost 3 bases and J lost 4; bases outside the gene matches: 3. The CDR3 is 13 residues long. Germline lookup yields CDR1 SGHNT and CDR2 YYREEE (reference sequence). The CDR3 bases are TGTGCCAGCAGCTCCCCAGGGGGCTATGGCTACACCTTC. Translated, it gives CASSSPGGYGYTF.

The J gene is TRBJ2-1, the V gene TRBV19; possibly TRBD2 for D (6 bases). Trimming removed 4 bases at V and 0 bases at J, with 7 bases between. There are 14 residues in the CDR3. Germline loops: CDR1 LNHDA, CDR2 SQIVND (reference sequence). The CDR3 region is CASSSGNSYNEQFF. The DNA of the CDR3 is TGTGCCAGTAGTAGCGGGAACTCCTACAATGAGCAGTTCTTC.

This chain's CDR3 is CASSYKPRDYTEAFF. CDR3 DNA: TGTGCCAGCAGTTACAAGCCGAGGGATTATACTGAAGCTTTCTTT. V is TRBV6-6 and J is TRBJ1-1; D unclear. V was pared by 2 bases and J by 5 bases, with 15 bases between. Germline CDR1 is MNHNY and CDR2 is SVGAGI (reference sequence). The CDR3 spans 15 residues.